This T cell receptor (beta chain) was sequenced for a study of blood T cells in healthy people across ages. Through a sample-barcoded 5' primer and a J-beta primer mix, a second PCR was run for roughly 7 to 11 cycles. Using its own MiXCR run on the 5' RACE reads, TCRdb lists one record per CDR3 protein. The table has over 700,000 distinct CDR3 sequences, more than 20% seen once. Trimming took 1 base from V and 3 from J, leaving 9 bases between them. This CDR3 comprises 15 residues. Germline CDR1 SGHTA, CDR2 FQGNSA. The sample was also linked to a second study, of T cells of mothers and their children.

This sequence originates from a boy younger than 18 in good health. Source material: blood. V usage is TRBV7-2 and J usage is TRBJ2-2, with D perhaps TRBD2 (6 bases). This CDR3 reads CASSLEVADTGELFF. CDR3 nucleotides: TGTGCCAGCAGCTTAGAAGTAGCGGACACCGGGGAGCTGTTTTTT.